The sequence of this T cell receptor beta chain was determined in a study of shared clonotypes between healthy human individuals. Overall study findings and caveats: Genetic and exposure-history diversity was limited by the small donor number. Rarefaction indicated that sorted-subset sequencing remained incomplete although depth was large.

This clone came up once. What it binds is unknown. Produced via immunoSEQ multiplex PCR; TCRdb's table is partial and in-frame only. Here the sample spans about 2.4 million clones, approximately 94% being singletons. The sequence was collected from a young man in good health. Material: naive CD4+ T cells sorted from blood. Noted subset: CD45RA+ positively selected.

CDR3 DNA sequence: TGTGCCAGCAGCCCTCAGACAGGGTTGGCCTACGGCTACACCTTC. Its translation is CASSPQTGLAYGYTF. The chain is built from TRBV9 and TRBJ1-2, with 7 positions matching TRBD1. Germline assignment: CDR1 SGDLS and CDR2 YYNGEE. V trimming: 4 bases; J trimming: 8 bases; junction bases outside the gene matches: 14. This CDR3 region has 15 residues.